Sequencing of this T cell receptor beta chain was carried out in a study of blood T cell repertoires in COVID-19. Repertoires were generated with immunoSEQ multiplex PCR, while TCRdb's copy carries only in-frame clones and drops some. Of fewer than 200,000 clones listed, roughly 80% are singletons. Germline CDR1 and CDR2: MDHEN and SYDVKM. Losses at the gene ends were 10 bases for V and 4 bases for J; bases not matched to a gene: 15. There are 15 residues in the CDR3. The sequenced material came from PBMCs or T cells enriched from blood (not recorded which). The source of this sequence is a woman aged 50 to 60 who had recovered from COVID-19. The rearrangement joins TRBV28 to TRBJ1-2, with TRBD1 identical over 7 bases. The CDR3 sequence: CATSDIGGTVYGYTF. CDR3 DNA: TGTGCCACCTCAGACATTGGGGGGACAGTCTATGGCTACACCTTC.